The clone carrying this TCR beta chain was observed at least ten times. As yet, its antigen is unknown. Whole-study results and caveats: Tumor memory CD4+ T cell TCR gene usage was found to cluster with blood and lymph node memory CD4+ cells and with lymph node naive CD4+ cells. Tumor-infiltrating Treg TCR alpha and beta sequences overlapped most with tumor naive CD4+ T cells, then blood naive.

The memory fraction was CD4+CD45RO+CD25- cells. After constant-region reverse-primer amplification, full-length variable regions underwent semi-nested PCR with Nested Universal Primer A. MiXCR, applied by TCRdb to the 5' RACE reads, yields one record per CDR3 protein. This table has tens of thousands of distinct CDR3 sequences, approximately 30% appearing once. CDR1 is SGHTA, CDR2 FQGTGA, per germline. Trimming pared 2 bases from V and 6 bases from J, leaving 9 bases between. The CDR3 loop spans 13 amino acids. The clonotype comes from a female donor with breast cancer. Sequencing was performed on tumor-infiltrating memory CD4+ T cells sorted from the breast tumor. Specified subset: memory CD4+ T cells, CD4+CD45RO+CD25-. The chain combines TRBV7-3 with TRBJ2-3; no clear D. As DNA, the CDR3 is TGTGCCAGCAGCTTATCATTTATGGATACGCAGTATTTT. Residues: CASSLSFMDTQYF.